The 23 T cell receptor beta chains given below trace back to one sample, sequenced in a study of long-term antiretroviral therapy in people with HIV. immunoSEQ v3.0 was run at survey level. Clones were sequenced by immunoSEQ multiplex PCR, and TCRdb holds only the in-frame ones, with some missing. The sample has about 35,000 clones; roughly 88% are singletons. The material was unsorted PBMCs, obtained 2.2 years after starting antiretroviral therapy. All receptors come from a man in his late teens or twenties with HIV.

The chain joins TRBV6-1 to TRBJ2-7; possible D gene TRBD1, 5 bases. V lost 4 bases to trimming and J lost 3 bases, with 7 bases between them. Germline V gene sequence: CDR1 MNHNS, CDR2 SASEGT. CDR3 length: 12 residues. The CDR3 DNA follows: TGTGCCAGCAGTGTACAGGACTACGAGCAGTACTTC. Protein product: CASSVQDYEQYF.

The gene calls are TRBV28 and TRBJ1-3; 8 bases agree with TRBD1. The J segment lost 7 bases and the V segment lost 5 bases, leaving 13 bases of the junction unmatched. CDR3 length equals 16 residues. In germline, CDR1 is MDHEN, CDR2 SYDVKM. The CDR3 bases are TGTGCCAGCAGTCCGTGGGAGGACAGGGTACCGAACACCATATATTTT. Protein sequence: CASSPWEDRVPNTIYF.

The genes are TRBV27 and TRBJ2-7; TRBD2 aligns across 7 bases. Losses at the gene ends were 3 bases for V and 5 bases for J; bases not matched to a gene: 7. This CDR3 region has 14 residues. The germline gives CDR1 MNHEY, CDR2 SMNVEV (reference sequence). CDR3 in amino acids: CASSFISGGDEQYF. CDR3 DNA: TGTGCCAGCAGTTTTATTTCTGGGGGGGACGAGCAGTACTTC.

This clone has a handful of counts. The rearrangement links TRBV7-6 to TRBJ2-2; D not certain. The CDR3 sequence is 12 residues long. Germline lookup yields CDR1 SGHVS and CDR2 FNYEAQ. Trimming left V 3 bases short and J 5 bases short, with 4 bases between. CDR3 amino acids: CASSFGTGELFF. The DNA for the CDR3 is TGTGCCAGCAGCTTCGGAACCGGGGAGCTGTTTTTT.

The chain couples TRBV19 to TRBJ1-1; D gene ambiguous. Germline values: CDR1 LNHDA, CDR2 SQIVND (reference sequence). This CDR3 has 16 amino acids. The ends were cut back, 7 bases at V and 0 bases at J, with 18 bases in the middle. The CDR3 region is CASINLSGDMNTEAFF. The CDR3 nucleotides read TGTGCCAGTATTAACTTATCAGGAGACATGAACACTGAAGCTTTCTTT.

This chain joins TRBV6-1 and TRBJ2-7; 10 bases align to TRBD1. The junction had 5 bases not matched to a gene; V was cut back by 4 bases and J by 2 bases. CDR3 length equals 15 residues. Germline V gene sequence: CDR1 MNHNS, CDR2 SASEGT. This CDR3 reads CASSGGTGVTYEQYF. The CDR3 nucleotides are TGTGCCAGCAGTGGGGGGACAGGGGTTACCTACGAGCAGTACTTC.

This chain connects TRBV28 to TRBJ2-1; D not resolved. CDR1 is MDHEN and CDR2 is SYDVKM in the germline V gene. Deletions cut 7 bases from V and 0 bases from J, with 19 bases between. The length of the CDR3 is 17 residues. The CDR3, as DNA: TGTGCCAGCACCTCCCCGCGAGGTTTCAGCTCCTACAATGAGCAGTTCTTC. Protein product: CASTSPRGFSSYNEQFF.

V usage is TRBV5-8 and J usage is TRBJ1-4, with a weak D call TRBD1 (5 bases). Deletions cut 1 base from V and 0 bases from J, with 13 bases between. The CDR3 totals 17 residues. Germline V gene sequence: CDR1 SGHTS, CDR2 YDEGEE. The CDR3 spells CASSLLAGTATNEKLFF. The CDR3 bases are TGTGCCAGCAGCTTGTTAGCCGGGACGGCAACTAATGAAAAACTGTTTTTT.

V and J are TRBV6-5 and TRBJ1-2; 9 bases match TRBD1. Losses at the gene ends were 7 bases for V and 2 bases for J; bases not matched to a gene: 5. The germline gives CDR1 MNHEY, CDR2 SVGAGI. This CDR3 region has 14 residues. This CDR3 reads CASTPGTGNYGYTF. The CDR3 DNA sequence: TGTGCCAGCACCCCCGGGACAGGGAACTATGGCTACACCTTC.

V and J are TRBV28 and TRBJ2-2; D not resolved. This CDR3 spans 12 amino acids. Germline-derived CDR1 and CDR2 are MDHEN and SYDVKM. V was pared by 5 bases and J by 8 bases, with 9 bases between. The CDR3 reads CASSRLEGELFF. The CDR3 DNA is TGTGCCAGCAGTCGCTTGGAGGGGGAGCTGTTTTTT.

This clone showed up just a few times. The chain is built from TRBV2 and TRBJ2-7; D is possibly TRBD2 (7 bases). Per germline, CDR1 SNHLY and CDR2 FYNNEI. CDR3 size: 15 residues. The V and J ends lost 0 bases and 2 bases respectively, with 11 bases between them. The CDR3 spells CASSEAGGGAYEQYF. CDR3 coding DNA: TGTGCCAGCAGTGAAGCTGGCGGGGGCGCCTACGAGCAGTACTTC.

V is TRBV9 and J is TRBJ1-1; D unresolved. The germline CDR1 and CDR2 sequences are SGDLS and YYNGEE. Trimming shortened V by 4 bases and J by 6 bases, and 13 bases separated the two germline ends. CDR3 size: 13 residues. The CDR3 DNA reads TGTGCCAGCAGCTCTAGTGGAGTAGCTGAAGCTTTCTTT. It translates to CASSSSGVAEAFF.

The CDR3 bases are TGTGCCAGCAGTTCCTCTCCGACTAGCGAGATCTCCTACGAGCAGTACTTC. This translates into CASSSSPTSEISYEQYF. The chain uses TRBV27 and TRBJ2-7, with TRBD2 matching 8 bases. Trimming cost V 4 bases and J 0 bases; bases outside gene matches: 11. CDR3 length equals 17 residues. CDR1 and CDR2 from the germline V gene are MNHEY and SMNVEV (reference sequence).

The chain employs TRBV9 and TRBJ1-5; D is ambiguous. CDR1 and CDR2 from the germline V gene are SGDLS and YYNGEE. V gave up 4 bases and J gave up 0 bases, with 17 bases separating them. The CDR3 sequence is 17 residues long. CDR3 sequence: CASSPLQVRGSNQPQHF. As DNA, the CDR3 is TGTGCCAGCAGCCCTTTGCAGGTGCGGGGTAGCAATCAGCCCCAGCATTTT.

This clone was observed once. The chain recombines TRBV4-3 with TRBJ2-1; D not resolved. Per germline, CDR1 LGHNA and CDR2 YSLEER. This CDR3 contains 15 residues. Trimming removed 0 bases from V and 4 bases from J, with 10 bases in between. CDR3 DNA: TGCGCCAGCAGCCAAGAAGGAGCGTATTACAATGAGCAGTTCTTC. It translates to CASSQEGAYYNEQFF.

The chain carries TRBV9 and TRBJ1-2; TRBD1 might be the D (5 bases). V was shortened by 2 bases and J by 2 bases, with 13 bases between the two germline ends. The V gene's germline CDR1 is SGDLS and CDR2 YYNGEE. The CDR3 contains 15 residues. The chain's CDR3 is CASSVLRDRNYGYTF. As DNA, the CDR3 is TGTGCCAGCAGCGTTCTCAGGGACCGCAACTATGGCTACACCTTC.

Written as DNA, the CDR3 is TGTGCCAGCAGCCCCACGGGGGGGTGGTACACTGAAGCTTTCTTT. Its translation is CASSPTGGWYTEAFF. This chain connects TRBV11-2 to TRBJ1-1, with D maybe TRBD1 (5 bases). Germline V CDR1 and CDR2: SGHAT, FQNNGV. The CDR3 runs 15 residues. Trimming took off 5 bases at V and 3 bases at J, with 16 bases between the two ends.

This chain connects TRBV29-1 to TRBJ1-2, with D perhaps TRBD1 (5 bases). The V end was cut by 0 bases, the J end by 2 bases, with 13 bases between. The CDR3 extends over 15 amino acids. Germline loops: CDR1 SQVTM, CDR2 ANQGSEA. The CDR3 reads CSVEDLRGPNYGYTF. CDR3 DNA sequence: TGCAGCGTTGAAGATCTTCGGGGACCGAACTATGGCTACACCTTC.

This clone was recorded a few times. The V call is TRBV2, the J call TRBJ1-3; a weak D match, TRBD1 (5 bases). This CDR3 comprises 15 residues. The germline V and J ends were trimmed by 4 bases and 4 bases, with 14 bases remaining between them. The germline gives CDR1 SNHLY, CDR2 FYNNEI. Written as DNA, the CDR3 is TGTGCCAGCAGTGCGAGCACAGGAACGGGAAACACCATATATTTT. Translation: CASSASTGTGNTIYF. The entire variable domain, with the rest obtained from reference TRBV2 and TRBJ1-3, is as follows: EPEVTQTPSHQVTQMGQEVILRCVPISNHLYFYWYRQILGQKVEFLVSFYNNEISEKSEIFDDQFSVERPDGSNFTLKIRSTKLEDSAMYFCASSASTGTGNTIYFGEGSWLTVV.

The gene calls are TRBV6-1 and TRBJ1-2, with D possibly matching TRBD1 (5 bases). The CDR3 extends over 16 amino acids. Germline V gives CDR1 MNHNS, CDR2 SASEGT. Trimming removed 1 base from V and 6 bases from J, with 18 bases in between. The CDR3, as DNA: TGTGCCAGCAGTGAAGGGCTGGGAGGGGAAGGGGATGGCTACACCTTC. Translated: CASSEGLGGEGDGYTF.

The chain recombines TRBV7-9 with TRBJ2-2; weak D call: TRBD2 (5 bases). Germline V gene data show CDR1 as SEHNR and CDR2 as FQNEAQ (reference sequence). This CDR3 spans 15 amino acids. V lost 1 base, J lost 4 bases, and 10 bases lay in between. The CDR3 sequence: CASSLGAAGTGELFF. CDR3 sequence (DNA): TGTGCCAGCAGCTTAGGCGCCGCGGGCACCGGGGAGCTGTTTTTT. Full variable domain (outside the CDR3, taken from reference TRBV7-9 and TRBJ2-2): DTGVSQNPRHKITKRGQNVTFRCDPISEHNRLYWYRQTLGQGPEFLTYFQNEAQLEKSRLLSDRFSAERPKGSFSTLEIQRTEQGDSAMYLCASSLGAAGTGELFFGEGSRLTVL.

V and J are TRBV5-3 and TRBJ2-1; 13 positions agree with TRBD2. TRBV5-3 is known as an ORF, though its function is uncertain. The CDR3 covers 18 residues. The V and J ends lost 2 bases and 5 bases, in that order; junction bases with no gene match: 10. The CDR3: CARSLLAGGTIDDNEQFF. As DNA, the CDR3 is TGTGCCAGAAGCTTACTAGCGGGAGGGACTATAGACGACAATGAGCAGTTCTTC.

The rearrangement uses TRBV4-1 and TRBJ2-2; no reliable D call. V lost 0 bases, J lost 7 bases, and 12 bases lay in between. Germline assignment: CDR1 MGHRA and CDR2 YSYEKL. The CDR3 sequence is 15 residues long. The CDR3 DNA is TGCGCCAGCAGCCAAGATATGCCCTATCGCGGGGAGCTGTTTTTT. It encodes CASSQDMPYRGELFF.